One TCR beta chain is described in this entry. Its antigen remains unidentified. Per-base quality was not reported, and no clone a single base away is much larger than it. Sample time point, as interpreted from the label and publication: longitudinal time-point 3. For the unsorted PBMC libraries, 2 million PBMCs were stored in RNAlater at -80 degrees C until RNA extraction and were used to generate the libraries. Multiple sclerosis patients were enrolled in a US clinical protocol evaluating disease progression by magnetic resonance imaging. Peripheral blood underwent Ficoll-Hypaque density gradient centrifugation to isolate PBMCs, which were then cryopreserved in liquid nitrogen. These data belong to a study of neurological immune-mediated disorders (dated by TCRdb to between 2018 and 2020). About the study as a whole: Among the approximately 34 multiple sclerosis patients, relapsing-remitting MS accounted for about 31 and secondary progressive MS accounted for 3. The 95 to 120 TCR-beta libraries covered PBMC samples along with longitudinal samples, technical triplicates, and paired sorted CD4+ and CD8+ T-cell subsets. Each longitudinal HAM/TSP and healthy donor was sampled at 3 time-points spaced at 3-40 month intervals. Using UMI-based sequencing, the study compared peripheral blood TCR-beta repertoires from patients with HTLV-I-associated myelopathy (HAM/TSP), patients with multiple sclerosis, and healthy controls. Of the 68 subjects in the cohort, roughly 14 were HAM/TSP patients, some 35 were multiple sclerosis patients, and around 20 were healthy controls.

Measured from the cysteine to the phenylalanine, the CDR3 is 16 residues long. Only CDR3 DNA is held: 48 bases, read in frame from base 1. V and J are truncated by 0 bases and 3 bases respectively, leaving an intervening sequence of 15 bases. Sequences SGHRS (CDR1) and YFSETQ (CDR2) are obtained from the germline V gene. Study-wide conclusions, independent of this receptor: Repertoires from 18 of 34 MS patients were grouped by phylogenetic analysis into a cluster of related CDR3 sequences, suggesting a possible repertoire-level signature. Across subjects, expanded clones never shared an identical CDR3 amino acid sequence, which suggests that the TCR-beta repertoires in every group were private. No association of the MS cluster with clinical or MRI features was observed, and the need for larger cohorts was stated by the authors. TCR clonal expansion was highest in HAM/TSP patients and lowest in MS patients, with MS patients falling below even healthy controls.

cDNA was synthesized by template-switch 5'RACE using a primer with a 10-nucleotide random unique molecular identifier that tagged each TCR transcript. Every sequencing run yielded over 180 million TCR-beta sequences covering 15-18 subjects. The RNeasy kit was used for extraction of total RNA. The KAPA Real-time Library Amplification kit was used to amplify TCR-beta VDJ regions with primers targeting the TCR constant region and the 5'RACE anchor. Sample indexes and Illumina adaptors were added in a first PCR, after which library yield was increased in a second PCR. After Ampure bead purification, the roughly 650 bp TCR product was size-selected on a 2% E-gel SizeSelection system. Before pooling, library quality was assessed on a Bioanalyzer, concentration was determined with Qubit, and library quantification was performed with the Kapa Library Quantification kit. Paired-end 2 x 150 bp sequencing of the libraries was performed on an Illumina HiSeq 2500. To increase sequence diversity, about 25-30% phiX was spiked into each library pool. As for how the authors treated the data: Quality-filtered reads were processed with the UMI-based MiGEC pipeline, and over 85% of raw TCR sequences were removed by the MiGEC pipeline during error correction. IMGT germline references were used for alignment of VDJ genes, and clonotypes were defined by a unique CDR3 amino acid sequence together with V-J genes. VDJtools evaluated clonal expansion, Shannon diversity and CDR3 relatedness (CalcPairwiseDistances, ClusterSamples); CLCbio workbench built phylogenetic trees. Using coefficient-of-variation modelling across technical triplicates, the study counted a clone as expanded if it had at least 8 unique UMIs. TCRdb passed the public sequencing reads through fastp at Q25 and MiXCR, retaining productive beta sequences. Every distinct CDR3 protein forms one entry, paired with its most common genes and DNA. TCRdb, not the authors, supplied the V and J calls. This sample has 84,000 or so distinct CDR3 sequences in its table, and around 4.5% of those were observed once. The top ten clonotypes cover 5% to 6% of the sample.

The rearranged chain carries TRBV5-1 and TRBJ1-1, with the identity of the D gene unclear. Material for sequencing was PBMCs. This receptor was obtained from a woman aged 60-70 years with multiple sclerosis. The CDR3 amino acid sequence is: CASSLGQRWWDTEAFF. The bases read TGCGCCAGCAGCTTGGGGCAGCGGTGGTGGGACACTGAAGCTTTCTTT.